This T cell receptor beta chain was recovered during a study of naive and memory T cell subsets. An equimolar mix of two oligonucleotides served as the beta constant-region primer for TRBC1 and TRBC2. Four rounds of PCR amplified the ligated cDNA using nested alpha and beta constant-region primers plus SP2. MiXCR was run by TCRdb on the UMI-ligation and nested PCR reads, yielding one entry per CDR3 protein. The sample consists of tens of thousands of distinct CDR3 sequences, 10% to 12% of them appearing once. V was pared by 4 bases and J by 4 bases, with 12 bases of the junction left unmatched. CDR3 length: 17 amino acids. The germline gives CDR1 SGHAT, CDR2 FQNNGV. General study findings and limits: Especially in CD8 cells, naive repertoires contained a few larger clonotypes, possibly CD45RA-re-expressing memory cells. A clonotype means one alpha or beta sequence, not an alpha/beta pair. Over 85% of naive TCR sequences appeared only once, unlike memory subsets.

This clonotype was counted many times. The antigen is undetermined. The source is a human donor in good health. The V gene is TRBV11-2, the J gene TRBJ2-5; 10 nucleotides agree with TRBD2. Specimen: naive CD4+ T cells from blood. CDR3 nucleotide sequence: TGTGCCAGCAGCTCGCGGACTAGCGGAAAATTAAGAGAGACCCAGTACTTC. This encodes CASSSRTSGKLRETQYF.